These 9 T cell receptor beta chains were sequenced from one sample in a study of T cells in localized non-small cell lung cancer. Repertoires were generated with immunoSEQ multiplex PCR, while TCRdb's copy carries only in-frame clones and drops some. The table lists about 59,000 clones, approximately 91% of them singletons. The source material was peripheral blood, sampled before any cancer treatment. All receptors come from a man aged 40 to 69 with stage I lung adenocarcinoma.

In its sample, this clone was seen once. The rearrangement joins TRBV15 to TRBJ2-1; possibly TRBD1 for D (5 bases). This CDR3 comprises 15 residues. The germline V gene has CDR1 LNHNV and CDR2 YYDKDF (reference sequence). Deletions cut 0 bases from V and 5 bases from J, with 11 bases between. The CDR3 sequence: CATSRDSLGDNEQFF. CDR3 nucleotide sequence: TGTGCCACCAGCAGAGATAGTTTAGGGGACAATGAGCAGTTCTTC.

This chain joins TRBV7-9 and TRBJ2-1, with D possibly being TRBD1 (6 bases). With 0 bases removed from V and 0 bases from J, the gap between germline ends came to 12 bases. The germline gives CDR1 SEHNR, CDR2 FQNEAQ (reference sequence). CDR3 length equals 17 residues. CDR3 sequence: CASSLAGDTGSYNEQFF. In DNA form, the CDR3 reads TGTGCCAGCAGCTTAGCCGGGGACACCGGCTCCTACAATGAGCAGTTCTTC.

The V and J genes are TRBV28 and TRBJ1-4; TRBD1 agrees at 12 bases. After removal of 1 base from V and 7 bases from J, the junction contained 7 bases not matched to a gene. From germline, CDR1 is MDHEN and CDR2 SYDVKM. CDR3 length equals 17 residues. This chain's CDR3 is CASSLLGTGGEGEKLFF. The CDR3 nucleotides are TGTGCCAGCAGTTTATTGGGGACAGGGGGCGAAGGTGAAAAACTGTTTTTT.

This clone was counted only a few times. The gene calls are TRBV7-8 and TRBJ1-5; a possible D gene is TRBD1 (5 bases). The V and J ends lost 0 bases and 2 bases respectively, with 5 bases between them. Germline-derived CDR1 and CDR2 are SGHVS and FQNEAQ. This CDR3 region has 14 residues. In DNA, the CDR3 is TGTGCCAGCAGCTTAGCAGGGGGCAATCAGCCCCAGCATTTT. Its translation: CASSLAGGNQPQHF. Filled out from reference TRBV7-8 and TRBJ1-5, the complete variable domain reads GAGVSQSPRYKVAKRGQDVALRCDPISGHVSLFWYQQALGQGPEFLTYFQNEAQLDKSGLPSDRFFAERPEGSVSTLKIQRTQQEDSAVYLCASSLAGGNQPQHFGDGTRLSIL.

The CDR3 loop reads CASSSIQRLGTGELFF. For the CDR3, the DNA is TGCGCCAGCAGCTCAATACAACGACTAGGCACCGGGGAGCTGTTTTTT. This chain connects TRBV5-1 to TRBJ2-2, with D possibly TRBD2 on 6 matching bases. This CDR3 spans 16 amino acids. Germline V gene sequence: CDR1 SGHRS, CDR2 YFSETQ. The V and J ends lost 3 bases and 4 bases respectively, with 16 bases between them.

The genes are TRBV10-1 and TRBJ1-6, with a weak D call TRBD1 (5 bases). The CDR3 has 13 residues. Germline values: CDR1 WNHNN, CDR2 SYGVQD (reference sequence). The ends were cut back, 4 bases at V and 8 bases at J, with 9 bases in the middle. CDR3 sequence (DNA): TGCGCCAGCAGTGCGGGGCCCGATTCACCCCTCCACTTT. Translated, it gives CASSAGPDSPLHF.

This clone was seen more than once but under ten times. The rearrangement joins TRBV9 to TRBJ2-7; TRBD1 matches 8 bases. With V trimmed by 3 bases and J by 0 bases, 2 bases remained unmatched. The CDR3 totals 14 residues. Germline CDR1 is SGDLS and CDR2 is YYNGEE. DNA of the CDR3: TGTGCCAGCAGCGCGGGACAGGCCTCCTACGAGCAGTACTTC. Translated, it gives CASSAGQASYEQYF.

This sequence joins TRBV11-3 and TRBJ2-7; TRBD1 aligns across 12 bases. The CDR3 totals 16 residues. V dropped 5 bases and J dropped 3; count of bases not matched to a gene: 8. Germline V gene lookup returns CDR1 SGHNT and CDR2 YENEEA. The CDR3 nucleotides read TGTGCCAGCAGCCTATTCCGGGACAGGGGGCTCTACGAGCAGTACTTC. It specifies CASSLFRDRGLYEQYF. Looking up the rest from reference TRBV11-3 and TRBJ2-7 gives the full variable domain: EAGVVQSPRYKIIEKKQPVAFWCNPISGHNTLYWYLQNLGQGPELLIRYENEEAVDDSQLPKDRFSAERLKGVDSTLKIQPAELGDSAVYLCASSLFRDRGLYEQYFGPGTRLTVT.

The rearrangement joins TRBV28 to TRBJ2-1; TRBD2 matches at 8 bases. The CDR3 runs 12 residues. After removal of 5 bases from V and 12 bases from J, the junction contained 6 bases not matched to a gene. CDR1 MDHEN and CDR2 SYDVKM come from the germline V gene. In DNA, the CDR3 is TGTGCCAGCAGTCGGAGCGGGAGTAGGCAGTTCTTC. As protein: CASSRSGSRQFF. Full variable domain (rest looked up from reference TRBV28 and TRBJ2-1): DVKVTQSSRYLVKRTGEKVFLECVQDMDHENMFWYRQDPGLGLRLIYFSYDVKMKEKGDIPEGYSVSREKKERFSLILESASTNQTSMYLCASSRSGSRQFFGPGTRLTVL.